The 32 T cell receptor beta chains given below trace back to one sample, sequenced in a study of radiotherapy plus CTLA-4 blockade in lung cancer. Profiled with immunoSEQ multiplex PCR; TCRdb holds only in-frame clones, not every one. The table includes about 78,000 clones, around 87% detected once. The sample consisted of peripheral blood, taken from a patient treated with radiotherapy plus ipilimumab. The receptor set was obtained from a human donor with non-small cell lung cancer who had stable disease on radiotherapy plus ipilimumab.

CDR3 sequence reads: CASSLRGGFSYEQYF. The DNA of the CDR3 is TGTGCCAGCAGTTTGCGGGGGGGATTCTCCTACGAGCAGTACTTC. This rearrangement joins TRBV28 to TRBJ2-7, with 9 bases aligning to TRBD2. V was pared by 3 bases and J by 0 bases, with 3 bases of the junction left unmatched. The CDR3 sequence is 15 residues long. Per germline, CDR1 MDHEN and CDR2 SYDVKM.

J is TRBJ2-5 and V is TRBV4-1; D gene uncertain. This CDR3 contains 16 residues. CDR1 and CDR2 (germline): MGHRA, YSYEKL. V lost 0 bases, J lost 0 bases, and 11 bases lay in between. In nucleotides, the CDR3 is TGCGCCAGCAGCCAAGATGGCCGACCGTACCAAGAGACCCAGTACTTC. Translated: CASSQDGRPYQETQYF.

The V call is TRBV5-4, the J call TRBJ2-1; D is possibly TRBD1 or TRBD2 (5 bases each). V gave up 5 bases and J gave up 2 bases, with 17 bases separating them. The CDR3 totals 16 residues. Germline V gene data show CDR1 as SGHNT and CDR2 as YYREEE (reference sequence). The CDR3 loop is CASSSDPGRTYNEQFF. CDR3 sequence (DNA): TGTGCCAGCAGTAGCGACCCGGGACGAACCTACAATGAGCAGTTCTTC.

CDR3 in amino acids: CASSLAGGPNNEQFF. In nucleotides, the CDR3 is TGTGCCAGCTCACTAGCGGGAGGGCCAAACAATGAGCAGTTCTTC. The chain uses TRBV18 and TRBJ2-1; 11 bases are a match to TRBD2. Germline CDR1 reads KGHSH; CDR2 reads LQKENI. V lost 4 bases to trimming and J lost 5 bases; unmatched junction nucleotides: 4. This CDR3 region has 15 residues.

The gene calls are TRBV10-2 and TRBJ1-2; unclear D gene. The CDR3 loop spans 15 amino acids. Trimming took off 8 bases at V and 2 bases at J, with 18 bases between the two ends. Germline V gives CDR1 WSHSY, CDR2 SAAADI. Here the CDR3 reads CASLPSSVENYGYTF. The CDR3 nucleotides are TGCGCCAGCCTGCCGTCGTCAGTCGAGAACTATGGCTACACCTTC.

Here the CDR3 reads CATLPRGVRSPLHF. The CDR3 DNA follows: TGTGCCACCTTACCACGGGGCGTGAGGTCACCCCTCCACTTT. The J gene is TRBJ1-6, the V gene TRBV2; D possibly corresponds to TRBD1 (5 bases). Trimming left V 10 bases short and J 10 bases short, with 20 bases between. This CDR3 contains 14 residues. Germline lookup yields CDR1 SNHLY and CDR2 FYNNEI.

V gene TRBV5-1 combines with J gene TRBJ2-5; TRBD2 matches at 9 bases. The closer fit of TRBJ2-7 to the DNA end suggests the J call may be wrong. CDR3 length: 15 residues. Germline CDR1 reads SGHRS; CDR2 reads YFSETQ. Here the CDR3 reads CASRLRLAGIYEQYF. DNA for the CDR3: TGCGCCAGCAGGCTTCGGCTAGCGGGAATCTACGAGCAGTACTTC.

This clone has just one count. The CDR3 loop is CASKGWKVQETQYF. In DNA form, the CDR3 reads TGTGCCAGCAAAGGGTGGAAGGTCCAAGAGACCCAGTACTTC. The rearrangement uses TRBV14 and TRBJ2-5; D remains ambiguous. There are 14 residues in the CDR3. V was trimmed by 7 bases and J by 1 base, leaving 13 bases between them. Germline CDR1 is SGHDN and CDR2 is FVKESK.

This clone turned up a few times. The CDR3 bases are TGTGCCAGCAGTTTATTGGGAGGGGGCACAGATACGCAGTATTTT. This translates into CASSLLGGGTDTQYF. This chain connects TRBV28 to TRBJ2-3; 7 bases match TRBD2. V gave up 1 base and J gave up 1 base; unmatched junction bases: 2. This CDR3 has 15 amino acids. Germline V gene sequence: CDR1 MDHEN, CDR2 SYDVKM.

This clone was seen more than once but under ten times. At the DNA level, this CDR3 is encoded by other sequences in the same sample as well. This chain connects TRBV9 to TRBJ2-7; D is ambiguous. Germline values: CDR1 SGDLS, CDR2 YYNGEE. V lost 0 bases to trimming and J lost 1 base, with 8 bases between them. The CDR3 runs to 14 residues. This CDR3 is CASSVASSSYEQYF. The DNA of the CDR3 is TGTGCCAGCAGCGTAGCTTCCAGTTCCTACGAGCAGTACTTC.

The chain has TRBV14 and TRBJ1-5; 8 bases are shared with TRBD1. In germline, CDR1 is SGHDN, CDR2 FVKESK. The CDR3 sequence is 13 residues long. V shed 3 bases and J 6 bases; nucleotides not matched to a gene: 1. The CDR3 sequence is CASSQDRVQPQHF. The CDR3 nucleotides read TGTGCCAGCAGCCAGGACAGGGTTCAGCCCCAGCATTTT.

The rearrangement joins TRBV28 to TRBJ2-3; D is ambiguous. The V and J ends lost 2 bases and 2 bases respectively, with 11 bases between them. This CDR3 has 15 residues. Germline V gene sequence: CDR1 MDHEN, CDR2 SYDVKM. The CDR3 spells CASSLEQFTTDTQYF. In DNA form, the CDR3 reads TGTGCCAGCAGTTTAGAACAGTTTACCACAGATACGCAGTATTTT.

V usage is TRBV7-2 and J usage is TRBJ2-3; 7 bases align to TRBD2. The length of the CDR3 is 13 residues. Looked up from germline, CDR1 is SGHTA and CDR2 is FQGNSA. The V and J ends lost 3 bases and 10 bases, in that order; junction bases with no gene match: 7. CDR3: CASSFGGTTSQYF. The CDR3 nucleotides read TGTGCCAGCAGCTTCGGGGGGACCACTTCGCAGTATTTT.

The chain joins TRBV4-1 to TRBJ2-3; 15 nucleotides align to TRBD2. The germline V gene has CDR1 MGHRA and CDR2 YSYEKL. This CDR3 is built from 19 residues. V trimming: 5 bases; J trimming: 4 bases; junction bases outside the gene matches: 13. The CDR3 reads CASSKGLAGGGFTADTQYF. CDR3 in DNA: TGCGCCAGCAGCAAGGGACTAGCGGGAGGAGGCTTTACGGCAGATACGCAGTATTTT.

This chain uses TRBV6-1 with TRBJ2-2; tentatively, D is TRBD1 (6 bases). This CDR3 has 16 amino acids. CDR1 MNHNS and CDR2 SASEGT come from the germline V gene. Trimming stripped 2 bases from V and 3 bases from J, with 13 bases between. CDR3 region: CASSEPTGIDTGELFF. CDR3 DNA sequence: TGTGCCAGCAGTGAACCGACAGGAATTGACACCGGGGAGCTGTTTTTT.

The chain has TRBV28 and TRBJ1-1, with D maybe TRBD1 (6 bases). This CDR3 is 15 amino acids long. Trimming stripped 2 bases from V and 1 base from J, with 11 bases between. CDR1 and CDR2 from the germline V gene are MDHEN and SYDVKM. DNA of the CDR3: TGTGCCAGCAGTTTAACGGGGGCTTGGAACACTGAAGCTTTCTTT. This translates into CASSLTGAWNTEAFF.

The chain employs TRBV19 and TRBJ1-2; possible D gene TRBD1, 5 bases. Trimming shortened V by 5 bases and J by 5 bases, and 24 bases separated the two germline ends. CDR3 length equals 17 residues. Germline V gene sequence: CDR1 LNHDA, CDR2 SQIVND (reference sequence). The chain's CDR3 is CASSLRRDASWPYGYTF. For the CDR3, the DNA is TGTGCCAGTAGTCTAAGACGGGACGCCTCCTGGCCATATGGCTACACCTTC.

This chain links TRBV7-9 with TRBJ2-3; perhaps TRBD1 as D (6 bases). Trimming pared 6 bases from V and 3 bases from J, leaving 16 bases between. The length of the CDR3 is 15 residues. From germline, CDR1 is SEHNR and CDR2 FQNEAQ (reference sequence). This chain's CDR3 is CASRGDRILTDTQYF. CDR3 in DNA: TGTGCCAGCAGAGGAGACAGGATTCTGACAGATACGCAGTATTTT.

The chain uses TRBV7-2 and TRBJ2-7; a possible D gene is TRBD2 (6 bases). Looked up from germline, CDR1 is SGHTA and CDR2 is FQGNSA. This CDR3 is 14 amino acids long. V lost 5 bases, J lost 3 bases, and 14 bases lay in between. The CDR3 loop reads CASSGGSAFYEQYF. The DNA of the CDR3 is TGTGCCAGCAGCGGGGGGTCAGCATTCTACGAGCAGTACTTC.

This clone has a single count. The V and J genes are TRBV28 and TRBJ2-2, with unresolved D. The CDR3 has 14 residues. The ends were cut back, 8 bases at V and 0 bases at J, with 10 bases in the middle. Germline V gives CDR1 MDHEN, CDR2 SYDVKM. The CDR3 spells CASLMRSNTGELFF. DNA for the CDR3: TGTGCCAGCCTGATGAGGTCGAACACCGGGGAGCTGTTTTTT.

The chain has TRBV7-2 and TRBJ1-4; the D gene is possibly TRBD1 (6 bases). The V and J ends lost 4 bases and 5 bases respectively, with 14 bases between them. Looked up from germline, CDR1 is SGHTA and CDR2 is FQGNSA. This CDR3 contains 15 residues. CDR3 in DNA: TGTGCCAGCAGCTATACAGGGAGCTTCAATGAAAAACTGTTTTTT. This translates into CASSYTGSFNEKLFF. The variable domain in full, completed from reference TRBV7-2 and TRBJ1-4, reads GAGVSQSPSNKVTEKGKDVELRCDPISGHTALYWYRQSLGQGLEFLIYFQGNSAPDKSGLPSDRFSAERTGGSVSTLTIQRTQQEDSAVYLCASSYTGSFNEKLFFGSGTQLSVL.

The CDR3 coding sequence is TGTGCCAGCAGTGATAGCGGGAGGGGGGCTTTTGAAGAGACCCAGTACTTC. It codes for CASSDSGRGAFEETQYF. The J gene is TRBJ2-5, the V gene TRBV2; 11 bases line up with TRBD2. Trimming cost V 3 bases and J 3 bases; bases outside gene matches: 9. Per germline, CDR1 SNHLY and CDR2 FYNNEI. The length of the CDR3 is 17 residues.

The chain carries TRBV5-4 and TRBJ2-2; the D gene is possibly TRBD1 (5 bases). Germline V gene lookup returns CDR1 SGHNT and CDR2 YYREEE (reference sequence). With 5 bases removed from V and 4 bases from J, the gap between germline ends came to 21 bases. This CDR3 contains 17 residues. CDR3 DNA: TGTGCCAGCAGACAGAAGGTAGGGGTTCGGAGCACCGGGGAGCTGTTTTTT. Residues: CASRQKVGVRSTGELFF.

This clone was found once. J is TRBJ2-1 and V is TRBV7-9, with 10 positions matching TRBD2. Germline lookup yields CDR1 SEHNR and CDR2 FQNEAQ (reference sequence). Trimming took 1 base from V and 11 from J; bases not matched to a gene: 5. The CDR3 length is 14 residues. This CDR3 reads CASSLVSSGGQQFF. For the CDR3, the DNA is TGTGCCAGCAGCTTAGTGTCTAGCGGGGGCCAGCAGTTCTTC.

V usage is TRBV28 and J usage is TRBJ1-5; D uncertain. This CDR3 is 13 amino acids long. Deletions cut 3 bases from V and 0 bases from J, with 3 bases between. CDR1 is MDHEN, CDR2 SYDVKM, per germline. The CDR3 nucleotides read TGTGCCAGCAGTTTGGATAGCAATCAGCCCCAGCATTTT. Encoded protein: CASSLDSNQPQHF.

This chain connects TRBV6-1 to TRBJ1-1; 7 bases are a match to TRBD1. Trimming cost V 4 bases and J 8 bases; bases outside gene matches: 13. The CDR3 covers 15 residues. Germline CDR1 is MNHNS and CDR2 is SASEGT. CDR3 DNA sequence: TGTGCCAGCAGTGCTCCGGAAGGGGGCCGTCTAGAAGCTTTCTTT. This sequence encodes CASSAPEGGRLEAFF.

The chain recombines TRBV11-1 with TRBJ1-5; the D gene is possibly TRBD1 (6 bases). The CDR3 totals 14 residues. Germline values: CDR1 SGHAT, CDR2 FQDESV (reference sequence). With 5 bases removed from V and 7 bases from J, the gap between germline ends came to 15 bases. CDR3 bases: TGTGCCAGCAGCCTGGGGGCGATTGGGCAGCCCCAGCATTTT. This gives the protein CASSLGAIGQPQHF.

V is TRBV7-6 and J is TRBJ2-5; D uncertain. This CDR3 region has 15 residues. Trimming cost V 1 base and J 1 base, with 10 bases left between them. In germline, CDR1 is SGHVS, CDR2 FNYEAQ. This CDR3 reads CASSLGIGFQETQYF. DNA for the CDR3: TGTGCCAGCAGCTTAGGTATTGGTTTCCAAGAGACCCAGTACTTC.

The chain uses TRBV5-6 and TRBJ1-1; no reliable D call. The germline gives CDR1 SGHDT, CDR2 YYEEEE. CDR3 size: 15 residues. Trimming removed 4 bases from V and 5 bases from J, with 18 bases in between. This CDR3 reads CASSPSLLRETEAFF. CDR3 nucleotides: TGTGCCAGCAGCCCCTCCTTACTGAGGGAGACTGAAGCTTTCTTT.

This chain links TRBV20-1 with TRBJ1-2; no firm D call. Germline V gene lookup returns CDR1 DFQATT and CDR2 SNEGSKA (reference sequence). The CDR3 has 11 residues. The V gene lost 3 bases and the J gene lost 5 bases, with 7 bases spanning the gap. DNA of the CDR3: TGCAGTGCTAGTTCCGATTATGGCTACACCTTC. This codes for CSASSDYGYTF.

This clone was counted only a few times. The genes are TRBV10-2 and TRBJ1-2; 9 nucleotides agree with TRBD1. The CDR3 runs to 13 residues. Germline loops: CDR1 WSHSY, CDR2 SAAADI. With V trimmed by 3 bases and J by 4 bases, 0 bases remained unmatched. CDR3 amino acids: CASSEQGAYGYTF. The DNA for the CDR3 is TGCGCCAGCAGTGAACAGGGGGCCTATGGCTACACCTTC.

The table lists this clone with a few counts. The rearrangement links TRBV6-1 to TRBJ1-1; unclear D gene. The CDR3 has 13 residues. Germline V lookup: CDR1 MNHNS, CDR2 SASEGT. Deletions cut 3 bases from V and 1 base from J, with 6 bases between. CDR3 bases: TGTGCCAGCAGTGACAGGAGGAACACTGAAGCTTTCTTT. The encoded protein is CASSDRRNTEAFF.